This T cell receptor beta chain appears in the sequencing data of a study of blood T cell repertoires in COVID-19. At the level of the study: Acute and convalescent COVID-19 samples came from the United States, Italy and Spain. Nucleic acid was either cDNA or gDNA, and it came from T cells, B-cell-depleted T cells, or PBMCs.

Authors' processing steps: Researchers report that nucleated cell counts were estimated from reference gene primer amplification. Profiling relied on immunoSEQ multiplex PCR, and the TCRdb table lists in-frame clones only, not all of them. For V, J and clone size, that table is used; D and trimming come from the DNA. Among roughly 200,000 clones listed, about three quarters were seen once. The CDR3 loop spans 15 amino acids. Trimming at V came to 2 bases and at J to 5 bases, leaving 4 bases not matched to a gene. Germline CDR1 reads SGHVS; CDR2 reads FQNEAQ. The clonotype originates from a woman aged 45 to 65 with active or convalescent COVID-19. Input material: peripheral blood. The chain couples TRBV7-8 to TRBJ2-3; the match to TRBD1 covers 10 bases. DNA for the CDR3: TGTGCCAGCAGCTTAACGGGACAGGGGAGAGATACGCAGTATTTT. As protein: CASSLTGQGRDTQYF.